The 16 T cell receptor beta chains listed next were all sequenced from one sample in a study of blood T cell repertoires in COVID-19. The assay was immunoSEQ multiplex PCR, and TCRdb's table has in-frame clones only and misses some. The profile shows more than 200,000 clones, around 80% of them singletons. What was sequenced was peripheral blood. The source of these receptors is a woman between 35 and 50 years old with active or convalescent COVID-19.

V gene TRBV28 combines with J gene TRBJ1-2; 8 nucleotides align to TRBD1. The CDR3 is made up of 14 amino acids. V trimming: 4 bases; J trimming: 6 bases; junction bases outside the gene matches: 7. Germline V CDR1 and CDR2: MDHEN, SYDVKM. DNA of the CDR3: TGTGCCAGCAGTTCGTTGACAGGGGAAAATGGCTACACCTTC. Its translation is CASSSLTGENGYTF.

The rearrangement uses TRBV27 and TRBJ1-4, with 7 bases aligning to TRBD1. Germline assignment: CDR1 MNHEY and CDR2 SMNVEV (reference sequence). V lost 6 bases to trimming and J lost 3 bases; unmatched junction nucleotides: 16. The CDR3 runs to 18 residues. CDR3 region: CASRYSMTGLGANEKLFF. For the CDR3, the DNA is TGTGCCAGCAGATACTCGATGACAGGGTTAGGGGCTAATGAAAAACTGTTTTTT.

In this sample, this clone turned up many times. This chain uses TRBV6-5 with TRBJ2-3; D uncertain. V lost 6 bases to trimming and J lost 12 bases, with 16 bases between them. CDR3 length: 12 residues. Germline values: CDR1 MNHEY, CDR2 SVGAGI. CDR3 in DNA: TGTGCCAGCAGGGCCCCGTTTAGCCCTCAGTATTTT. This gives the protein CASRAPFSPQYF.

The rearrangement joins TRBV28 to TRBJ1-1; D might be TRBD1 (6 bases). This CDR3 is built from 15 residues. The V and J ends lost 5 bases and 4 bases respectively, with 17 bases between them. Germline loops: CDR1 MDHEN, CDR2 SYDVKM. Written as DNA, the CDR3 is TGTGCCAGCAGTACTCCGGGACACCGGGGCACTGAAGCTTTCTTT. It codes for CASSTPGHRGTEAFF.

The CDR3 DNA is TGTGCCAGCAGTTACTCCCTAGCGGGGTCCTACAATGAGCAGTTCTTC. Translating gives CASSYSLAGSYNEQFF. The chain combines TRBV6-2 or TRBV6-3 with TRBJ2-1; 9 nucleotides match TRBD2. This CDR3 has 16 amino acids. The ends lost 0 bases at V and 1 base at J; junction bases unmatched: 1. Germline CDR1 reads MNHEY; CDR2 reads SVGEGT.

The gene calls are TRBV29-1 and TRBJ1-4; a weak D match, TRBD1 (5 bases). The V end lost 3 bases, the J end lost 6 bases, and 14 bases lay between the germline ends. Germline CDR1 and CDR2: SQVTM and ANQGSEA. The CDR3 totals 14 residues. The CDR3 bases are TGCAGCGTTGATAAGCAGGGACTTGATGAAAAACTGTTTTTT. It yields the protein CSVDKQGLDEKLFF. Variable domain in full (rest from reference TRBV29-1 and TRBJ1-4): SAVISQKPSRDICQRGTSLTIQCQVDSQVTMMFWYRQQPGQSLTLIATANQGSEATYESGFVIDKFPISRPNLTFSTLTVSNMSPEDSSIYLCSVDKQGLDEKLFFGSGTQLSVL.

The V call is TRBV30, the J call TRBJ2-3; TRBD2 matches at 7 bases. Per germline, CDR1 GTSNPN and CDR2 SVGIG (reference sequence). The CDR3 length is 14 residues. Trimming took 2 bases from V and 2 from J; bases not matched to a gene: 4. The CDR3 sequence is CAWSPGTNTDTQYF. DNA for the CDR3: TGTGCCTGGAGTCCCGGGACTAACACAGATACGCAGTATTTT.

This clone was counted only a few times. V usage is TRBV11-2 and J usage is TRBJ1-6; D is unclear. Trimming removed 5 bases from V and 4 bases from J, with 12 bases in between. CDR1 SGHAT and CDR2 FQNNGV come from the germline V gene. CDR3 length: 15 amino acids. The CDR3: CASSPRTVYNSPLHF. In nucleotides, the CDR3 is TGTGCCAGCAGCCCCCGGACTGTATATAATTCACCCCTCCACTTT.

The sample holds one count of this clone. V is TRBV11-3 and J is TRBJ1-2; D is ambiguous. The CDR3 has 14 amino acids. Germline CDR1 reads SGHNT; CDR2 reads YENEEA. V was cut by 2 bases and J by 4 bases, with 11 bases left in between. The CDR3 region has the DNA TGTGCCAGCAGCTTACGGGGTTTGGCCTATGGCTACACCTTC. This translates into CASSLRGLAYGYTF.

This rearrangement joins TRBV28 to TRBJ1-3, with D possibly being TRBD1 (5 bases). The germline gives CDR1 MDHEN, CDR2 SYDVKM. The V and J ends lost 5 bases and 0 bases respectively, with 17 bases between them. The CDR3 spans 17 residues. CDR3 nucleotide sequence: TGTGCCAGCAGTCCGTCACGGAGCGGGACCTCTGGAAACACCATATATTTT. It encodes CASSPSRSGTSGNTIYF.

For this clone: It is likely a read error: a sequence one base away is far more abundant. The chain carries TRBV5-4 and TRBJ1-1; TRBD1 agrees at 8 bases. Trimming at V came to 3 bases and at J to 4 bases, leaving 2 bases not matched to a gene. The germline gives CDR1 SGHNT, CDR2 YYREEE (reference sequence). The CDR3 totals 13 residues. The CDR3 sequence is CASSWTGSTEAFF. CDR3 in DNA: TGTGCCAGCAGCTGGACAGGGAGCACTGAAGCTTTCTTT.

The chain combines TRBV13 with TRBJ1-1; a weak D match, TRBD1 (6 bases). V shed 11 bases and J shed 1 base, with 14 bases lying between them. The V gene's germline CDR1 is PRHDT and CDR2 FYEKMQ (reference sequence). The CDR3 length is 13 residues. CDR3 DNA sequence: TGTGCCTTCGTCCGCAGGGGGAACACTGAAGCTTTCTTT. It is translated as CAFVRRGNTEAFF. The entire variable domain, with the rest obtained from reference TRBV13 and TRBJ1-1, is as follows: AAGVIQSPRHLIKEKRETATLKCYPIPRHDTVYWYQQGPGQDPQFLISFYEKMQSDKGSIPDRFSAQQFSDYHSELNMSSLELGDSALYFCAFVRRGNTEAFFGQGTRLTVV.

The CDR3 sequence is CSAEKTGGPYNEQFF. In DNA form, the CDR3 reads TGCAGCGCGGAGAAAACCGGGGGGCCCTACAATGAGCAGTTCTTC. J is TRBJ2-1 and V is TRBV29-1; D may be TRBD2 (7 bases). The CDR3 loop spans 15 amino acids. Germline V lookup: CDR1 SQVTM, CDR2 ANQGSEA. Trimming removed 7 bases from V and 2 bases from J, with 18 bases in between.

This clone has just a few counts. V usage is TRBV19 and J usage is TRBJ1-2, with 8 bases aligning to TRBD1. J was trimmed by 4 bases and V by 3 bases; bases with no gene match: 10. CDR3 length: 16 residues. CDR1 and CDR2 (germline): LNHDA, SQIVND (reference sequence). The CDR3 sequence: CASSMAGQGAGYGYTF. The CDR3 DNA sequence: TGTGCCAGTAGTATGGCCGGGCAGGGGGCCGGCTATGGCTACACCTTC.

This chain links TRBV19 with TRBJ1-2; 7 positions match TRBD1. After removal of 9 bases from V and 4 bases from J, the junction contained 11 bases not matched to a gene. Germline loops: CDR1 LNHDA, CDR2 SQIVND (reference sequence). This CDR3 has 14 amino acids. CDR3 nucleotide sequence: TGTGCCAGCGATACAGGGTCAGGGGGCTATGGCTACACCTTC. The encoded protein is CASDTGSGGYGYTF.

A few counts support this clone. This sequence joins TRBV28 and TRBJ1-2; 8 nucleotides agree with TRBD1. CDR1 is MDHEN and CDR2 is SYDVKM in the germline V gene. The length of the CDR3 is 14 residues. J was trimmed by 8 bases and V by 2 bases; bases with no gene match: 7. The CDR3 DNA is TGTGCCAGCAGTTTACCGGACAGGGAGGAGGGCTACACCTTC. This sequence encodes CASSLPDREEGYTF.